These 9 T cell receptor beta chains were all obtained from the same sample, sequenced in a study of T cell responses to AZD1222 COVID-19 vaccine. Sequenced by immunoSEQ multiplex PCR; TCRdb stores in-frame clones only, minus some. Among some 120,000 clones listed, less than 90% were seen once. The sample in question was peripheral blood, obtained on day 0 of AZD1222 vaccination. These receptors all stem from an adult in good health.

The rearrangement uses TRBV19 and TRBJ1-2; D is possibly TRBD1 (6 bases). Germline CDR1 is LNHDA and CDR2 is SQIVND (reference sequence). CDR3 length: 15 amino acids. V was trimmed by 5 bases and J by 3 bases, leaving 16 bases between them. The CDR3 sequence is CASSDFGQTDYGYTF. CDR3 nucleotides: TGTGCCAGTAGTGATTTCGGACAGACGGACTATGGCTACACCTTC.

The genes are TRBV3-1 (or the pseudogene TRBV3-2) and TRBJ2-3; no reliable D call. The CDR3 loop spans 12 amino acids. The V gene lost 5 bases and the J gene lost 6 bases, with 9 bases spanning the gap. From germline, CDR1 is LGHDT and CDR2 YNNKEL (reference sequence). CDR3 sequence: CASSVRWDTQYF. DNA of the CDR3: TGTGCCAGCAGCGTCAGGTGGGATACGCAGTATTTT.

In this sample, this clone turned up once. The chain recombines TRBV29-1 with TRBJ1-2, with D perhaps matching TRBD1 (6 bases). Trimming took off 4 bases at V and 1 base at J, with 16 bases between the two ends. The CDR3 extends over 15 amino acids. Germline lookup yields CDR1 SQVTM and CDR2 ANQGSEA. The CDR3 coding sequence is TGCAGCGTTGGACGAACAGGGCTTCGTAACTATGGCTACACCTTC. The encoded protein is CSVGRTGLRNYGYTF.

The V and J genes are TRBV27 and TRBJ2-7; TRBD2 matches at 10 bases. J lost 5 bases, V lost 8 bases, and 12 bases had no gene match. The germline CDR1 and CDR2 sequences are MNHEY and SMNVEV (reference sequence). The length of the CDR3 is 15 residues. The CDR3 region is CASGKTGTSVDEQYF. The CDR3 region has the DNA TGTGCCAGCGGGAAAACCGGGACTAGCGTGGACGAGCAGTACTTC.

This rearrangement joins TRBV13 to TRBJ2-1; TRBD1 agrees at 7 bases. The CDR3 loop spans 15 amino acids. Trimming at V came to 0 bases and at J to 2 bases, leaving 1 base not matched to a gene. CDR1 is PRHDT and CDR2 is FYEKMQ in the germline V gene (reference sequence). CDR3 region: CASSLGTGTYNEQFF. CDR3 DNA sequence: TGTGCCAGCAGCTTAGGGACAGGGACCTACAATGAGCAGTTCTTC. Filled out from reference TRBV13 and TRBJ2-1, the complete variable domain reads AAGVIQSPRHLIKEKRETATLKCYPIPRHDTVYWYQQGPGQDPQFLISFYEKMQSDKGSIPDRFSAQQFSDYHSELNMSSLELGDSALYFCASSLGTGTYNEQFFGPGTRLTVL.

The genes are TRBV19 and TRBJ1-4; no definite D call. CDR3 length: 11 amino acids. Germline V gene data show CDR1 as LNHDA and CDR2 as SQIVND (reference sequence). The V end lost 3 bases, the J end lost 8 bases, and 4 bases lay between the germline ends. CDR3 DNA sequence: TGTGCCAGTAGTATTGGGGAAAAACTGTTTTTT. Amino acids: CASSIGEKLFF.

The CDR3 region is CASSLVGSIETQYF. CDR3 DNA sequence: TGTGCCAGCAGCTTAGTTGGTAGCATCGAGACCCAGTACTTC. The V and J genes are TRBV7-2 and TRBJ2-5; D is uncertain. The CDR3 has 14 amino acids. CDR1 SGHTA and CDR2 FQGNSA come from the germline V gene. The V gene lost 1 base and the J gene lost 5 bases, with 11 bases spanning the gap.

This clone was counted a few times. The chain is built from TRBV28 and TRBJ1-1, with a tentative D call TRBD1 (5 bases). The CDR3 is 17 residues long. Germline loops: CDR1 MDHEN, CDR2 SYDVKM. Trimming stripped 2 bases from V and 3 bases from J, with 19 bases between. The CDR3: CASSLHPWEEGDTEAFF. In DNA form, the CDR3 reads TGTGCCAGCAGTTTACATCCATGGGAGGAAGGGGACACTGAAGCTTTCTTT.

The V call is TRBV18, the J call TRBJ1-1, with TRBD1 as a possible D gene (5 bases). Deletions cut 6 bases from V and 1 base from J, with 15 bases between. This CDR3 region has 15 residues. Looked up from germline, CDR1 is KGHSH and CDR2 is LQKENI. The CDR3 sequence: CASSLQQVQNTEAFF. In DNA, the CDR3 is TGTGCCAGCTCCCTCCAACAGGTACAGAACACTGAAGCTTTCTTT.